Detailed here is one TCR beta chain. Libraries were prepared by immunoSEQ multiplex PCR; TCRdb keeps only in-frame clonotypes and omits some of them. Of about 1.5 million clones in the sample, about 98% were seen once. This sample is drawn from a study of shared clonotypes between healthy human individuals. The CDR3 extends over 14 amino acids. Sequenced material: naive CD4+ T cells sorted from blood. Subset described: CD45RA+ positively selected. This clonotype was obtained from a man younger than 40 in good health. This chain joins TRBV21-1 and TRBJ2-1. TRBV21-1 is a known pseudogene. The CDR3 DNA reads as TGTGCCAGCAGCGTCAAGTGGGTTTACAATGAGCAGTTCTTC. Translated: CASSVKWVYNEQFF.